This T cell receptor beta chain was recovered during a study of blood T cells in healthy people across ages. The authors ran a second PCR of about 6 to 11 cycles using a sample-barcoded 5' primer and a J-beta primer mix. TCRdb redid the calling of the 5' RACE reads with MiXCR, one entry per CDR3 protein. Of 800,000 or so distinct CDR3 sequences detected, around 62% appear once; the ten largest clones hold 28%. Germline-derived CDR1 and CDR2 are SGHTA and FQGNSA. This CDR3 spans 14 amino acids. The ends lost 4 bases at V and 3 bases at J; junction bases unmatched: 6. The rearrangement joins TRBV7-2 to TRBJ2-7, with 7 bases aligning to TRBD1. This receptor was taken from a man aged 25 to 40 in good health. Source material: blood. CDR3: CASSYRDRDYEQYF. The DNA of the CDR3 is TGTGCCAGCAGCTACCGGGACAGAGACTACGAGCAGTACTTC.